The T cell receptor beta chain described here comes from a study of patients and donors after allogeneic stem cell transplantation. V lost 5 bases, J lost 5 bases, and 16 bases lay in between. Looked up from germline, CDR1 is DFQATT and CDR2 is SNEGSKA (reference sequence). This CDR3 has 14 residues. TCRdb redid the calling of the RT-PCR reads with MiXCR, one entry per CDR3 protein. The sample includes roughly 940,000 distinct CDR3 sequences, over 15% of them seen just once. This chain links TRBV20-1 with TRBJ2-1, with a weak D call TRBD2 (7 bases). The sample comprised blood, either unsorted or a sorted T cell fraction (not recorded which). The clonotype was recovered from a human donor who was either an allogeneic HSCT recipient or a stem cell or donor lymphocyte infusion donor (not recorded which). It is not recorded whose cells these are; they may come from a transplant donor. CDR3 sequence (DNA): TGCAGTGCTGTTACAGGGAGGGTGGACAATGAGCAGTTCTTC. Translating it yields CSAVTGRVDNEQFF.